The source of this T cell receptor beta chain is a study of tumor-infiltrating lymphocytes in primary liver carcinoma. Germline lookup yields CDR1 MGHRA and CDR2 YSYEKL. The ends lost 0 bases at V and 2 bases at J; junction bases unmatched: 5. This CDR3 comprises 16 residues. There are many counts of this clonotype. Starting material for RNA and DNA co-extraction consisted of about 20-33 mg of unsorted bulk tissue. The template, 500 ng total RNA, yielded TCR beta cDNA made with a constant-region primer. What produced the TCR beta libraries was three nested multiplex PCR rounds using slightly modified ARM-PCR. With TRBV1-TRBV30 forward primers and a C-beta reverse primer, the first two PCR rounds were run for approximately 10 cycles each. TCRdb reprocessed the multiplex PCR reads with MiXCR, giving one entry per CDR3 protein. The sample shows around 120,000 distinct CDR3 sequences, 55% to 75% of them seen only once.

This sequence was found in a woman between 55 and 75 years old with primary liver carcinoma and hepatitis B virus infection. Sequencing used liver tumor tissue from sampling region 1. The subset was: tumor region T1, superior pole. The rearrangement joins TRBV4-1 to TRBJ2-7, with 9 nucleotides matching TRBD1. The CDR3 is CASSQEARTGAYEQYF. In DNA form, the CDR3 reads TGCGCCAGCAGCCAAGAAGCCCGGACAGGGGCCTACGAGCAGTACTTC.